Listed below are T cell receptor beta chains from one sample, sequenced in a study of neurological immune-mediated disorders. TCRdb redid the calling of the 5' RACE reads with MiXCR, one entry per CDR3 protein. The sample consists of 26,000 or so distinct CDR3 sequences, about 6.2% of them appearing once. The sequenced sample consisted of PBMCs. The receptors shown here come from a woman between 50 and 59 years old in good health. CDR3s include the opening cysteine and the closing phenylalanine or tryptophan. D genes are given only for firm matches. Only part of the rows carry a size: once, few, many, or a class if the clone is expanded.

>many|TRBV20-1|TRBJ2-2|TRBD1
TGCAGTGCTGAGGGGGCTAGGTTCGGGGAGCTGTTTTTT
CSAEGARFGELFF
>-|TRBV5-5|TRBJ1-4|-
TGTGCCAGCAGGAGGAGTGAGACTAATGAAAAACTGTTTTTT
CASRRSETNEKLFF
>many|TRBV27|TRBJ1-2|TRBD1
TGTGCCAGCAGTTTCACAGGGGAGAGTGGCTACACCTTC
CASSFTGESGYTF
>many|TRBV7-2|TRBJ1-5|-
TGTGCCAGCAGCTTCCCCGAGGCGGGGCCCCAGCATTTT
CASSFPEAGPQHF
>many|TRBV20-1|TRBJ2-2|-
TGCAGTGCCGGGTCGTCGGGTCCATTCGCCGGGGAGCTGTTTTTT
CSAGSSGPFAGELFF
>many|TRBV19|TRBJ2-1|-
TGTGCCAGTAGTATAGCCCCGTTGGTCAATGAGCAGTTCTTC
CASSIAPLVNEQFF
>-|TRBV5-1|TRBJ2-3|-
TGCGCCAGCAGCACAGAGGGGGGGCGAAGCACAGATACGCAGTATTTT
CASSTEGGRSTDTQYF
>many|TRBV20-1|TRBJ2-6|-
TGCAGTGCTAGAGATCACACGGGGGGCAACTCTGGGGCCAACGTCCTGACTTTC
CSARDHTGGNSGANVLTF
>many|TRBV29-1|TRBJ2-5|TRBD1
TGCAGCGTTGGGGGACAGCAAGAGACCCAGTACTTC
CSVGGQQETQYF
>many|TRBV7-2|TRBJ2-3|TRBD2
TGTGCCAGCAGCTTAGCGGGACTAGCGGGAGGCTATGCGCAGTATTTT
CASSLAGLAGGYAQYF
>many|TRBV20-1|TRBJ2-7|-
TGCAGTGCTAGCTCCTACGAGCAGTACTTC
CSASSYEQYF
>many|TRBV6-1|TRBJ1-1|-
TGTGCCAGCAGTGAGGGGGGTCTGAGGACTGAAGCTTTCTTT
CASSEGGLRTEAFF
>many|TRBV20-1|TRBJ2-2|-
TGCAGTGCTAGAGGACTGGGGGGAACCGGGGAGCTGTTTTTT
CSARGLGGTGELFF
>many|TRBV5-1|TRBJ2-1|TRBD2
TGCGCCAGCAGCTCACTGGGCGGGAGAGTTTACAATGAGCAGTTCTTC
CASSSLGGRVYNEQFF
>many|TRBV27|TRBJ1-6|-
TGTGCCAGCACCGCGTTCGTGGATTCACCCCTCCACTTT
CASTAFVDSPLHF
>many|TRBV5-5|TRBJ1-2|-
TGTGCCAGCAGCTTGGCCGACGGGAATAACTATGGCTACACCTTC
CASSLADGNNYGYTF
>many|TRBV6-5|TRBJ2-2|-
TGTGCCAGCAGTTACGGGAGAAGCGCGAACACCGGGGAGCTGTTTTTT
CASSYGRSANTGELFF
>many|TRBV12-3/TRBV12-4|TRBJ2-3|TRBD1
TGTGCCAGCAGTACACCCTCCGGACAGGGCCCAGATACGCAGTATTTT
CASSTPSGQGPDTQYF
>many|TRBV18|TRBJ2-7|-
TGTGCCAGCTCACCACCCACACCTGCCGGGGGCTCCTACGAGCAGTACTTC
CASSPPTPAGGSYEQYF
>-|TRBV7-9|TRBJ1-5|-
TGTGTCATCGGGGGGGATCAGTCCCAGCATTTT
CVIGGDQSQHF
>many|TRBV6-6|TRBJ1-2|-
TGTGCCAGCTCAAAAACGGACAGCTCTAACTATGGCTACACCTTC
CASSKTDSSNYGYTF
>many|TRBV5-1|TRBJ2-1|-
TGCGCCAGCAGCTTGAGCGGCACCTACAATGAGCAGTTCTTC
CASSLSGTYNEQFF
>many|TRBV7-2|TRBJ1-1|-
TGTGCCAGCAGCCCAGGTACTAAGGGTACTGAAGCTTTCTTT
CASSPGTKGTEAFF
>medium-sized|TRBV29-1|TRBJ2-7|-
TGCAGCGTGGAAATAAGAGGGGGCTACGAGCAGTACTTC
CSVEIRGGYEQYF
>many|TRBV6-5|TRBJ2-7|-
TGTGCCAGCAGTATCACGGCAGGGTTCTACGAGCAGTACTTC
CASSITAGFYEQYF
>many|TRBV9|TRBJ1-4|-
TGTGCCAGCAGCCAATCGGACAGAGTTAATGAAAAACTGTTTTTT
CASSQSDRVNEKLFF
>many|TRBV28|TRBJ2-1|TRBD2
TGTGCCAGCAGTTTAAGTCTAGCGGGAGTAGGTGAGCAGTTCTTC
CASSLSLAGVGEQFF
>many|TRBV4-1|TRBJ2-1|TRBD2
TGCGCCAGCAGCCCAGGGGCCGCTAGCGGGGGGGCCTCTGAGCAGTTCTTC
CASSPGAASGGASEQFF
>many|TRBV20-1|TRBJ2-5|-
TGCAGTGCTAGAGGCGAGGGTTTACCTAAGACCCAGTACTTC
CSARGEGLPKTQYF
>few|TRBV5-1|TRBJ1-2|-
TGCGCCAGCAGCTTCACATCCAGCCTTTTAGAAGGCTACACCTTC
CASSFTSSLLEGYTF
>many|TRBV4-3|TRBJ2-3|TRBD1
TGCGCCAGCAGCCACCCGAACAGGGGGCTAAATACGCAGTATTTT
CASSHPNRGLNTQYF
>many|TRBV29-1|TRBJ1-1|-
TGCAGCACCGGAGAGGGGGGTTCTGAAGCTTTCTTT
CSTGEGGSEAFF
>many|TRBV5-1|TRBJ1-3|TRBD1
TGCGCCAGCAGCACGGGACAGGGGAAGGGAAACACCATATATTTT
CASSTGQGKGNTIYF
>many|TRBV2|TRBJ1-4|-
TGTGCCAGTAGGAGACAGGCCGATCCTTATGAAAAACTGTTTTTT
CASRRQADPYEKLFF
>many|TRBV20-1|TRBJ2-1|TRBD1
TGCAGTGCTCACGGACAGGCCTCCTACAATGAGCAGTTCTTC
CSAHGQASYNEQFF
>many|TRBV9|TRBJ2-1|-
TGTGCCAGCAGCGTAGATCCCCTATCAGGGCTGGACAATGAGCAGTTCTTC
CASSVDPLSGLDNEQFF
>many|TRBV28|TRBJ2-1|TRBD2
TGTGCCAGCAGTGGGGGGACTAGCGCCTACAATGAGCAGTTCTTC
CASSGGTSAYNEQFF
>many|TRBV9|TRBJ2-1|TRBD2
TGTGCCAGTAAGCGGGAGACGGGAGATGAGCAGTTCTTC
CASKRETGDEQFF
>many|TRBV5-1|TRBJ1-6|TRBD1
TGCGCCAGCAGCATGGGGACAGGGGGGCATTCACCCCTCCACTTT
CASSMGTGGHSPLHF
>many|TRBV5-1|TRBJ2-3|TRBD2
TGCGCCAGCAGAGCCGGACTAGCGGAAAGCACAGATACGCAGTATTTT
CASRAGLAESTDTQYF
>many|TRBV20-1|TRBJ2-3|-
TGCAGTGCTAGGTATGAGGAGTTTGTAACAGATACGCAGTATTTT
CSARYEEFVTDTQYF
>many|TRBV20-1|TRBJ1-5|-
TGCAGTGCTAGAGGACAGTTCAATCAGCCCCAGCATTTT
CSARGQFNQPQHF
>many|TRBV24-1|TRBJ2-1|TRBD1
TGTGCCACCAGTGATCCCGGACAGGGATTAGAGTTCTTC
CATSDPGQGLEFF
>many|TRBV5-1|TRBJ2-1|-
TGCGCCAGCAGCTTGGTCGAGTACACTGAGCAGTTCTTC
CASSLVEYTEQFF
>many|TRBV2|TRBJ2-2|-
TGTGCCAGCAGTGAAACGGGAGTGACCACCGGGGAGCTGTTTTTT
CASSETGVTTGELFF
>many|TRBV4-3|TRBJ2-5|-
TGCGCCAGCAGCCAGGAATGGAGGGCCCTTCAAGAGACCCAGTACTTC
CASSQEWRALQETQYF
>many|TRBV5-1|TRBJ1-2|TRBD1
TGCGCCAGCAGCACCCCGGGACAGGGCTATGGCTACACCTTC
CASSTPGQGYGYTF
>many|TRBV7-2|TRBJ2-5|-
TGTGCCAGCAGCTTAGGGGAGCTTGAGACCCAGTACTTC
CASSLGELETQYF
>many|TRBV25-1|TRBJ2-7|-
TGTGCCAGCTCCCGAGGGCAGGACTACGAGCAGTACTTC
CASSRGQDYEQYF
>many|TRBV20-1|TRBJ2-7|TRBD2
TGCAGTGCTCCCCGGGGAGCGGGAGGGCCGGGTTCCTACGAGCAGTACTTC
CSAPRGAGGPGSYEQYF
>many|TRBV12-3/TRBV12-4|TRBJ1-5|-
TGTGCCAGCAGTTTGATAGGGGCAGTTAGCAATCAGCCCCAGCATTTT
CASSLIGAVSNQPQHF
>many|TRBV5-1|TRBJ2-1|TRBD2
TGCGCCAGCAGCTTGGAGGCGGGAGTGGGTGAGCAGTTCTTC
CASSLEAGVGEQFF
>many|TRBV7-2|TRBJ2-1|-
TGTGCCAGCAGCGGCTACAATGAGCAGTTCTTC
CASSGYNEQFF
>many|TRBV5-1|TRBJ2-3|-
TGCGCCAGCAGCTTGCTAAGTGGGAAGGGGGATACGCAGTATTTT
CASSLLSGKGDTQYF
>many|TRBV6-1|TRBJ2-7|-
TGTGCCAGCAGTGCCGTCAACAACGCGGACTACGAGCAGTACTTC
CASSAVNNADYEQYF
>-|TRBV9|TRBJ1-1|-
TGTGCCAGCAGCGTGGACAGCCACGGCACTGAAGCTTTCTTT
CASSVDSHGTEAFF
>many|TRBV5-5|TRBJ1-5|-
TGTGCCAGCAGCTTATCAGGGGACTACAATCAGCCCCAGCATTTT
CASSLSGDYNQPQHF